Shown below are 5 T cell receptor beta chains from a single sample sequenced in a study of CD8+CD57+ T cells in acquired aplastic anemia. Researchers used genomic DNA as the template to profile TCR beta VDJ and CDR3. Each CDR3 protein is one row after TCRdb ran MiXCR on the reads. The sample lists some 150,000 distinct CDR3 sequences, around 41% occurring once. The sample comprised sorted CD4+, CD8+, or CD8+CD57+ T cells (not recorded which) from PBMCs. These receptors all stem from a human donor in good health, serving as a control.

As concerns this clonotype: Relative to the germline gene, one junction end is altered; a read error may explain this. The chain uses TRBV20-1 and TRBJ2-2; D assignment may be TRBD1 or TRBD2 (5 bases each). CDR1 and CDR2 (germline): DFQATT, SNEGSKA (reference sequence). The CDR3 is made up of 15 amino acids. CDR3 amino acids: CSARPGTSRTGELLF. Written as DNA, the CDR3 is TGCAGTGCTAGACCCGGGACGTCTCGGACCGGGGAGCTGCTTTTT.

V is TRBV29-1 and J is TRBJ1-2; no clear D gene. V lost 6 bases and J 3 bases, leaving 5 bases between the germline ends. The CDR3 runs to 10 residues. Germline CDR1 SQVTM, CDR2 ANQGSEA. The CDR3 loop reads CSVIDYGYTF. The DNA for the CDR3 is TGCAGCGTGATAGACTATGGCTACACCTTC. The full variable domain, its missing parts supplied by reference TRBV29-1 and TRBJ1-2, is SAVISQKPSRDICQRGTSLTIQCQVDSQVTMMFWYRQQPGQSLTLIATANQGSEATYESGFVIDKFPISRPNLTFSTLTVSNMSPEDSSIYLCSVIDYGYTFGSGTRLTVV.

DNA for the CDR3: TGTGCCAGTTCCGGGACAGGGGGCTATGGCTACACCTTC. Translating gives CASSGTGGYGYTF. The chain recombines TRBV2 with TRBJ1-2; TRBD1 aligns across 11 bases. CDR3 size: 13 residues. The ends lost 9 bases at V and 4 bases at J; junction bases unmatched: 4. CDR1 and CDR2 (germline): SNHLY, FYNNEI.

In its sample, this clonotype was seen many times. The J gene is TRBJ2-7, the V gene TRBV20-1, with 13 bases identical to TRBD2. V lost 8 bases and J lost 6; bases outside the gene matches: 4. In germline, CDR1 is DFQATT, CDR2 SNEGSKA (reference sequence). The CDR3 loop spans 12 amino acids. For the CDR3, the DNA is TGCAGTACCGGACTAGCGGGGGCCGAGCAGTACTTC. Its protein product is CSTGLAGAEQYF.

The V call is TRBV2, the J call TRBJ2-7; TRBD1 agrees at 10 bases. The CDR3 is 14 residues long. Germline V gene lookup returns CDR1 SNHLY and CDR2 FYNNEI. The trim removed 8 bases at V and 5 bases at J, leaving 9 bases unmatched. The chain's CDR3 is CASLAGTGVHEQYF. The CDR3 coding sequence is TGTGCCAGCCTAGCCGGGACAGGGGTCCACGAGCAGTACTTC.